This record concerns one T cell receptor beta chain sequence. As yet, its antigen is unknown. 13 Jbeta primers and 60 Vbeta primers were used for the PCR. Sequencing was performed with immunoSEQ multiplex PCR; in TCRdb, only in-frame clones are kept and a portion is missing. Recorded for this sample: about 200,000 clones. The data belong to a study of cytomegalovirus exposure and HLA in healthy donors. Looking at the study overall: Early release data held 85 million to 95 million unique TCRs from HLA-typed donors. Findings and caveats of the study: Later findings reportedly placed an Asian-associated ancestry cluster below the approximately 670-donor mean for N-insertions. In a later analysis, HLA-C alleles had the fewest associated TCRs, DRB1 alleles the most.

Trimming took off 0 bases at V and 1 base at J, with 9 bases between the two ends. The CDR3 is made up of 15 amino acids. From germline, CDR1 is LNHNV and CDR2 YYDKDF (reference sequence). The clonotype comes from a boy between 10 and 17 years old in good health and CMV-seronegative. The rearrangement uses TRBV15 and TRBJ1-1; D remains unclear. Sequencing was performed on PBMCs. CDR3 amino acids: CATSRDIGKNTEAFF. DNA for the CDR3: TGTGCCACCAGCAGAGATATCGGGAAGAACACTGAAGCTTTCTTT.